The 19 T cell receptor beta chains reported below all come from one sample, sequenced in a study of shared clonotypes between healthy human individuals. The naive CD8 population came from CD45RO-negative cells selected for CCR7, without terminally differentiated effector memory CD45RA+ cells. Clones were sequenced by immunoSEQ multiplex PCR, and TCRdb holds only the in-frame ones, with some missing. The sample includes around 2,000,000 clones, approximately 95% of them seen just once. The source material was naive CD8+ T cells sorted from blood. The receptor set was obtained from a man younger than 30 in good health.

V and J are TRBV4-3 and TRBJ2-3; D unresolved. The CDR3 is 16 amino acids. V was trimmed by 1 base and J by 0 bases, leaving 11 bases between them. Germline CDR1 reads LGHNA; CDR2 reads YSLEER. CDR3: CASSQGRLMSTDTQYF. The DNA for the CDR3 is TGCGCCAGCAGCCAAGGGCGTCTAATGAGCACAGATACGCAGTATTTT.

A remark on this clone: The sample contains more than one DNA sequence encoding this CDR3. The gene calls are TRBV13 and TRBJ2-7; D gene ambiguous. Trimming pared 5 bases from V and 1 base from J, leaving 9 bases between. The germline V gene encodes CDR1 PRHDT and CDR2 FYEKMQ (reference sequence). The CDR3 extends over 13 amino acids. The DNA of the CDR3 is TGTGCCAGCAGCCAAGACTCGTCCTACGAGCAGTACTTC. Encoded protein: CASSQDSSYEQYF.

The chain combines TRBV7-8 with TRBJ1-4, with D uncertain. V shed 4 bases and J shed 8 bases, with 20 bases lying between them. This CDR3 is 16 amino acids long. Germline V gene data show CDR1 as SGHVS and CDR2 as FQNEAQ. The CDR3 reads CASSSVGRDLEEKLFF. The CDR3 DNA reads TGTGCCAGCAGCTCCGTGGGTCGGGATTTAGAGGAAAAACTGTTTTTT.

This clone appeared a single time. V usage is TRBV5-6 and J usage is TRBJ1-4; 7 positions match TRBD1. In germline, CDR1 is SGHDT, CDR2 YYEEEE. V shed 2 bases and J 11 bases; nucleotides not matched to a gene: 6. This CDR3 region has 13 residues. Here the CDR3 DNA reads TGTGCCAGCAGCTTTGGGACAGAGGAGAAACTGTTTTTT. It codes for CASSFGTEEKLFF. Using reference TRBV5-6 and TRBJ1-4 for the parts outside the CDR3, the full variable domain is DAGVTQSPTHLIKTRGQQVTLRCSPKSGHDTVSWYQQALGQGPQFIFQYYEEEERQRGNFPDRFSGHQFPNYSSELNVNALLLGDSALYLCASSFGTEEKLFFGSGTQLSVL.

The V gene is TRBV27, the J gene TRBJ2-7; 8 bases line up with TRBD2. The CDR3 has 16 residues. Trimming cost V 5 bases and J 0 bases; bases outside gene matches: 9. The germline gives CDR1 MNHEY, CDR2 SMNVEV (reference sequence). Here the CDR3 DNA reads TGTGCCAGCAGTCCCTCTAGCGGGTACTACTCCTACGAGCAGTACTTC. Its protein is CASSPSSGYYSYEQYF.

The gene calls are TRBV10-1 and TRBJ2-3; D unclear. Germline V gene lookup returns CDR1 WNHNN and CDR2 SYGVQD (reference sequence). The CDR3 is made up of 15 amino acids. Trimming removed 1 base at V and 1 base at J, with 9 bases between. CDR3 region: CASSEYRRGTDTQYF. The CDR3 DNA follows: TGCGCCAGCAGTGAGTACCGTAGAGGCACAGATACGCAGTATTTT.

The chain has TRBV7-2 and TRBJ2-7; 12 bases align to TRBD2. The germline V gene has CDR1 SGHTA and CDR2 FQGNSA. The CDR3 contains 14 residues. Unmatched junction bases numbered 5, after V lost 5 bases and J lost 6 bases. CDR3 loop: CASSMTSGRREQYF. In DNA form, the CDR3 reads TGTGCCAGCAGCATGACTAGCGGGAGACGCGAGCAGTACTTC.

The chain is built from TRBV7-8 and TRBJ1-5; 9 bases are shared with TRBD1. V shed 3 bases, J shed 4 bases, and the junction held 7 bases outside the gene matches. The CDR3 covers 16 residues. Looked up from germline, CDR1 is SGHVS and CDR2 is FQNEAQ. The chain's CDR3 is CASSFTGTGFNQPQHF. CDR3 bases: TGTGCCAGCAGCTTTACCGGGACAGGGTTTAATCAGCCCCAGCATTTT.

V usage is TRBV7-2 and J usage is TRBJ2-7, with D possibly being TRBD1 or TRBD2 (5 bases each). The germline V gene has CDR1 SGHTA and CDR2 FQGNSA. Trimming shortened V by 1 base and J by 4 bases, and 11 bases separated the two germline ends. This CDR3 region has 14 residues. DNA for the CDR3: TGTGCCAGCAGCTTAGAGCAGGGAGTATACGAGCAGTACTTC. As protein: CASSLEQGVYEQYF. The full variable domain, its missing parts supplied by reference TRBV7-2 and TRBJ2-7, is GAGVSQSPSNKVTEKGKDVELRCDPISGHTALYWYRQSLGQGLEFLIYFQGNSAPDKSGLPSDRFSAERTGGSVSTLTIQRTQQEDSAVYLCASSLEQGVYEQYFGPGTRLTVT.

The chain links TRBV28 to TRBJ2-7, with D possibly TRBD1 on 6 matching bases. This CDR3 spans 14 amino acids. The germline gives CDR1 MDHEN, CDR2 SYDVKM. V shed 6 bases and J shed 2 bases, with 14 bases lying between them. The CDR3 coding sequence is TGTGCCAGCAGATTCGGGACACCTACCTACGAGCAGTACTTC. Amino acid sequence: CASRFGTPTYEQYF.

The chain joins TRBV7-9 to TRBJ2-6, with 7 bases fitting TRBD1. In germline, CDR1 is SEHNR, CDR2 FQNEAQ (reference sequence). This CDR3 spans 17 amino acids. Trimming took 5 bases from V and 2 from J; bases not matched to a gene: 9. The CDR3 loop is CASSHLIDRAGANVLTF. DNA of the CDR3: TGTGCCAGCAGCCATCTTATAGACAGGGCTGGGGCCAACGTCCTGACTTTC.

The chain combines TRBV7-3 with TRBJ2-3; 7 nucleotides align to TRBD2. The CDR3 sequence is 15 residues long. Germline V gene data show CDR1 as SGHTA and CDR2 as FQGTGA. Trimming cost V 5 bases and J 1 base; bases outside gene matches: 6. This chain's CDR3 is CASSQVAGGTDTQYF. CDR3 nucleotides: TGTGCCAGCAGCCAGGTGGCGGGGGGCACAGATACGCAGTATTTT.

The rearrangement joins TRBV27 to TRBJ2-7; tentative D call: TRBD1 (7 bases). Germline CDR1 and CDR2: MNHEY and SMNVEV (reference sequence). The CDR3 is 14 amino acids. Trimming stripped 5 bases from V and 6 bases from J, with 17 bases between. CDR3 sequence: CASSRGGTVGEQYF. In DNA form, the CDR3 reads TGTGCCAGCAGTCGGGGCGGGACAGTAGGCGAGCAGTACTTC.

V usage is TRBV6-6 and J usage is TRBJ1-2; tentatively, D is TRBD1 (5 bases). There are 13 residues in the CDR3. The germline gives CDR1 MNHNY, CDR2 SVGAGI (reference sequence). The V end lost 8 bases, the J end lost 7 bases, and 17 bases lay between the germline ends. CDR3 sequence (DNA): TGTGCCAGCCTGGGGGGGGTCATCGGTGGCTACACCTTC. Protein: CASLGGVIGGYTF.

This clone was observed a single time. The gene calls are TRBV7-9 and TRBJ2-1, with D possibly called TRBD1 or TRBD2 (6 bases each). Germline values: CDR1 SEHNR, CDR2 FQNEAQ (reference sequence). V was shortened by 3 bases and J by 8 bases, with 11 bases between the two germline ends. This CDR3 comprises 13 residues. The chain's CDR3 is CASSFRGRDEQFF. The CDR3 DNA sequence: TGTGCCAGCAGCTTTCGGGGGCGAGATGAGCAGTTCTTC.

The chain recombines TRBV7-9 with TRBJ1-2, with 9 bases that match TRBD1. Germline-derived CDR1 and CDR2 are SEHNR and FQNEAQ (reference sequence). This CDR3 is 15 amino acids long. J lost 6 bases, V lost 1 base, and 6 bases had no gene match. CDR3 sequence (DNA): TGTGCCAGCAGCTTAGGGGTGGGGACAGGGAATGGCTACACCTTC. This translates into CASSLGVGTGNGYTF.

CDR3 residues: CASSQDLTYSPDTQYF. In DNA, the CDR3 is TGTGCCAGCAGCCAAGATCTAACCTATTCTCCAGATACGCAGTATTTT. The rearrangement uses TRBV4-2 and TRBJ2-3, with no clear D. Trimming shortened V by 0 bases and J by 4 bases, and 14 bases separated the two germline ends. Germline lookup yields CDR1 LGHNA and CDR2 YNFKEQ. The CDR3 consists of 16 residues.

The chain recombines TRBV5-5 with TRBJ2-1; D ambiguous. The CDR3 extends over 11 amino acids. Germline lookup yields CDR1 SGHKS and CDR2 YYEKEE (reference sequence). The V gene lost 4 bases and the J gene lost 8 bases, with 7 bases spanning the gap. CDR3 region: CASSRAYEQFF. In nucleotides, the CDR3 is TGTGCCAGCAGCCGGGCCTATGAGCAGTTCTTC.

Worth noting for this clone: Additional DNA sequences in this sample encode the identical CDR3. The V and J genes are TRBV6-5 and TRBJ2-7, with a tentative D call TRBD2 (5 bases). Deletions cut 0 bases from V and 0 bases from J, with 12 bases between. Per germline, CDR1 MNHEY and CDR2 SVGAGI. The CDR3 has 16 residues. As DNA, the CDR3 is TGTGCCAGCAGTTACTCTGTCGGGGAAAGCTCCTACGAGCAGTACTTC. Its translation is CASSYSVGESSYEQYF.